Included here is one T cell receptor beta chain sequence, with context. This entry belongs to a study of memory CD4+ T cells and cytomegalovirus serostatus. Some clones are missing from TCRdb's copy, which holds only in-frame ones; the method was immunoSEQ multiplex PCR. The data show approximately 52,000 clones, roughly 78% seen once. The sort gate was single viable CD3+CD4+CD8-CD45RO+ cells for memory CD4+ T cells. CDR1 is SGDLS, CDR2 YYNGEE, per germline. The CDR3 extends over 15 amino acids. V was trimmed by 4 bases and J by 5 bases, leaving 19 bases between them. V gene TRBV9 combines with J gene TRBJ2-7; tentative D call: TRBD1 (6 bases). The receptor was derived from an adult in good health and CMV-seronegative. Sequenced sample: memory CD4+ T cells from blood. The CDR3 nucleotides are TGTGCCAGCAGCAGGGGGACCCTTCCCGCCGACGAGCAGTACTTC. Residues: CASSRGTLPADEQYF.